These T cell receptor beta chains were read from a single sample in a study of metastatic and nonmetastatic thyroid tumors. Through MiXCR, TCRdb re-clonotyped the PCR reads. This table has roughly 14,000 clones, roughly 25% appearing once. Sequences were obtained from tumor tissue. The origin of the receptors is a female donor with papillary thyroid cancer or a benign thyroid nodule (not recorded which). Some clones in this sample may be carry-over from other donors' samples. Each CDR3 is given without its conserved first and last residue. Each record gives: CDR3 protein, V gene, J gene.

cdr3_aa: ASKVAPGNNEQF; v_call: TRBV2; j_call: TRBJ2-1
cdr3_aa: ASSYSGSEAF; v_call: TRBV6-5; j_call: TRBJ1-1
cdr3_aa: ASSELGTGSSPLH; v_call: TRBV6-1; j_call: TRBJ1-6
cdr3_aa: SGSRDRVDSPLH; v_call: TRBV20-1; j_call: TRBJ1-6
cdr3_aa: ASSPRTSGGETQY; v_call: TRBV5-4; j_call: TRBJ2-5
cdr3_aa: ASSLAGVSYEQY; v_call: TRBV5-1; j_call: TRBJ2-7
cdr3_aa: ASSQEISLGSGARVETQY; v_call: TRBV4-2; j_call: TRBJ2-5
cdr3_aa: ASSQAEFRPRDTEAF; v_call: TRBV4-2; j_call: TRBJ1-1
cdr3_aa: ASSLFHAGGY; v_call: TRBV7-2; j_call: TRBJ2-3
cdr3_aa: ASSYDPSRSNGYT; v_call: TRBV6-2/TRBV6-3; j_call: TRBJ1-2
cdr3_aa: ASSQATGGTEAF; v_call: TRBV4-2; j_call: TRBJ1-1
cdr3_aa: ASSQDRFLSGNTIY; v_call: TRBV4-1; j_call: TRBJ1-3
cdr3_aa: ASSEAYNGNQPQH; v_call: TRBV2; j_call: TRBJ1-5
cdr3_aa: ASSPPNGSSSYEQY; v_call: TRBV5-8; j_call: TRBJ2-7
cdr3_aa: AGSRYPGQHQH; v_call: TRBV6-1; j_call: TRBJ1-5
cdr3_aa: ASSLRMFPDTQY; v_call: TRBV7-9; j_call: TRBJ2-3
cdr3_aa: ASGLVGIDTQY; v_call: TRBV12-5; j_call: TRBJ2-3
cdr3_aa: ASSLGAGGPEQF; v_call: TRBV7-2; j_call: TRBJ2-1
cdr3_aa: ASSLQYEQY; v_call: TRBV3-1; j_call: TRBJ2-7
cdr3_aa: SAEQGVAF; v_call: TRBV20-1; j_call: TRBJ1-1
cdr3_aa: ASRRRGPGTALGQPQH; v_call: TRBV2; j_call: TRBJ1-5
cdr3_aa: SVGNSGYEQY; v_call: TRBV29-1; j_call: TRBJ2-7